The T cell receptor beta chain described here comes from a study of blood T cells in healthy people across ages. Study results and limitations: Naive and antigen-experienced cells were not separated, limiting conclusive comparison.

This clonotype was detected only a few times. The antigen is not known. With a J-beta primer mix and a sample-barcoded 5' primer, a second PCR ran about 7 to 12 cycles. Every molecule of cDNA carried a tag from a template-switch adaptor with 12 random nucleotides. No fewer than 2.5 million CDR3-containing paired-end reads came from each sample. TCRdb processed the 5' RACE reads anew with MiXCR; each CDR3 protein has one entry. The sample lists hundreds of thousands of distinct CDR3 sequences, roughly 21% occurring once. Germline assignment: CDR1 MNHNY and CDR2 SVGAGI (reference sequence). V trimming: 2 bases; J trimming: 5 bases; junction bases outside the gene matches: 7. CDR3 length: 15 amino acids. The amount of total RNA extracted per sample was at least 6 micrograms.

The J gene is TRBJ2-5, the V gene TRBV6-6, with TRBD2 matching over 8 bases. This clonotype was obtained from a man aged 65 to 85 in good health. Source material: blood. The CDR3 nucleotides are TGTGCCAGCAGTTACGGTCGGGAGGGCTGGGAGACCCAGTACTTC. This gives the protein CASSYGREGWETQYF.